The 25 T cell receptor beta chains below were found in one sample sequenced in a study of post-analysis software for immune sequencing data. Points from the study as a whole: TRBV5-6, TRBV5-1 and TRBV20-1 were among about 5 TRBV segments more frequent in patients than controls.

Unique molecular identifiers were present in the TCR beta cDNA libraries. Each CDR3 protein is one row after TCRdb ran MiXCR on the PCR reads. The sample lists hundreds of thousands of distinct CDR3 sequences, roughly 58% occurring once. Antigens of these TCRs are unknown. Sequencing was carried out using blood. These receptors originate from a girl aged 5 to 17 with multiple sclerosis.

V usage is TRBV25-1 and J usage is TRBJ1-2; D is ambiguous. Germline-derived CDR1 and CDR2 are MGHDK and SYGVNS. This CDR3 has 14 amino acids. V lost 1 base to trimming and J lost 0 bases, with 6 bases between them. CDR3 in amino acids: CASSESDANYGYTF. The CDR3 coding sequence is TGTGCCAGCAGTGAATCTGATGCTAACTATGGCTACACCTTC.

V and J are TRBV11-1 and TRBJ1-2, with D tentatively TRBD1 (5 bases). Trimming took 2 bases from V and 4 from J, leaving 11 bases between them. Per germline, CDR1 SGHAT and CDR2 FQDESV (reference sequence). The CDR3 is made up of 14 amino acids. CDR3 bases: TGTGCCAGCAGCTTAAACACAGGAACCTATGGCTACACCTTC. It is translated as CASSLNTGTYGYTF. Full variable domain (missing parts from reference TRBV11-1 and TRBJ1-2): EAEVAQSPRYKITEKSQAVAFWCDPISGHATLYWYRQILGQGPELLVQFQDESVVDDSQLPKDRFSAERLKGVDSTLKIQPAELGDSAMYLCASSLNTGTYGYTFGSGTRLTVV.

This chain links TRBV6-1 with TRBJ2-5; 13 nucleotides match TRBD2. The V segment lost 4 bases and the J segment 7 bases; nucleotides outside the gene matches: 6. CDR3 length equals 15 residues. CDR1 is MNHNS, CDR2 SASEGT, per germline. CDR3 amino acids: CASSGTSGSYGTQYF. CDR3 nucleotides: TGTGCCAGCAGTGGGACTAGCGGGAGCTACGGGACCCAGTACTTC.

Turning to this clonotype: The junction and the germline gene differ at one end; a read error may be behind it. The J gene is TRBJ2-5, the V gene TRBV20-1; TRBD2 matches 11 bases. CDR1 DFQATT and CDR2 SNEGSKA come from the germline V gene (reference sequence). This CDR3 contains 15 residues. Written as DNA, the CDR3 is TGCAGTGCTAAGAGGGCGGGACTAGCGGAAGAGACCCGGTACTTC. This encodes CSAKRAGLAEETRYF.

The V gene is TRBV13, the J gene TRBJ2-4; D is undetermined. The J call may be faulty, since TRBJ2-7 better matches the DNA end. The CDR3 runs 14 residues. The germline V gene encodes CDR1 PRHDT and CDR2 FYEKMQ (reference sequence). CDR3 nucleotides: TGTGCCAGCAGCCGCGACACCATACCCTACGAGCAGTACTTC. Encoded protein: CASSRDTIPYEQYF.

This chain uses TRBV6-2 or TRBV6-3 with TRBJ2-7; 8 positions match TRBD2. CDR1 and CDR2 (germline): MNHEY, SVGEGT. The CDR3 has 15 amino acids. J lost 4 bases, V lost 1 base, and 6 bases had no gene match. The CDR3 reads CASSYLPSGLYEQYF. The CDR3 DNA sequence: TGTGCCAGCAGTTACTTGCCTAGCGGGCTATACGAGCAGTACTTC.

This clonotype has a handful of counts. The chain combines TRBV5-1 with TRBJ2-5, with D possibly being TRBD1 (7 bases). Trimming cost V 4 bases and J 4 bases, with 11 bases left between them. Germline V gene data show CDR1 as SGHRS and CDR2 as YFSETQ. The CDR3 runs to 13 residues. CDR3 in amino acids: CASSGGGRETQYF. The CDR3 nucleotides are TGCGCCAGCAGCGGAGGGGGCAGAGAGACCCAGTACTTC.

The chain uses TRBV21-1 and TRBJ2-7; the table assigns TRBD1, which was not confirmed against the DNA. TRBV21-1 corresponds to a pseudogene. The CDR3 extends over 17 amino acids. CDR3 coding DNA: TGTGCCAGCAGCGCCCGGGGCCAGACAGGAGACCCCTACGAGCAGTACTTC. It encodes CASSARGQTGDPYEQYF.

V and J are TRBV3-1 and TRBJ2-7; D is possibly TRBD1 or TRBD2 (6 bases each). There are 18 residues in the CDR3. Germline CDR1 LGHDT, CDR2 YNNKEL (reference sequence). The ends were cut back, 6 bases at V and 6 bases at J, with 30 bases in the middle. In nucleotides, the CDR3 is TGTGCCAGCAGTTTCAATCTCAACGGGGGCACGAGACGTGGCGAGCAGTACTTC. Translation gives CASSFNLNGGTRRGEQYF.

The gene calls are TRBV29-1 and TRBJ1-2; D is undetermined. V gave up 7 bases and J gave up 8 bases, with 26 bases separating them. This CDR3 has 15 amino acids. The germline CDR1 and CDR2 sequences are SQVTM and ANQGSEA. DNA for the CDR3: TGCAGCGGCGGAGAAGGGAAAGGGATAAGTGGCGGCTACACCTTC. Protein sequence: CSGGEGKGISGGYTF.

J is TRBJ2-7 and V is TRBV20-1; 9 bases are a match to TRBD1. This CDR3 region has 13 residues. With 3 bases clipped from V and 6 bases from J, the junction kept 6 bases outside the gene matches. Germline V gene lookup returns CDR1 DFQATT and CDR2 SNEGSKA (reference sequence). CDR3 amino acids: CSASAGQGIEQYF. The CDR3, as DNA: TGCAGTGCTAGTGCGGGACAGGGAATCGAGCAGTACTTC.

This clonotype was seen a single time. The chain is built from TRBV20-1 and TRBJ2-5; D not certain. Germline CDR1 DFQATT, CDR2 SNEGSKA (reference sequence). CDR3 size: 11 residues. The V end lost 6 bases, the J end lost 10 bases, and 15 bases lay between the germline ends. The CDR3 reads CSAHEGVGQYF. The DNA of the CDR3 is TGCAGTGCCCACGAAGGCGTCGGCCAGTACTTC.

Points on this clonotype: A junction end diverges from the germline sequence, so it may reflect a read error. This chain links TRBV6-6 with TRBJ1-4; D is unresolved. The germline CDR1 and CDR2 sequences are MNHNY and SVGAGI (reference sequence). The CDR3 sequence is 14 residues long. CDR3 nucleotide sequence: TGTGTCAGCAGTCAACGACCGGAGAATGAAAAACTGTTTTTT. This sequence encodes CVSSQRPENEKLFF.

This clonotype has just a few counts. The J gene is TRBJ1-1, the V gene TRBV29-1, with D unresolved. CDR3 size: 12 residues. Germline-derived CDR1 and CDR2 are SQVTM and ANQGSEA. Trimming removed 7 bases at V and 11 bases at J, with 20 bases between. The chain's CDR3 is CSAGPSPLSAFF. CDR3 bases: TGCAGCGCTGGGCCCAGCCCCTTGAGCGCTTTCTTT.

The chain links TRBV15 to TRBJ2-1; 12 bases map to TRBD2. The CDR3 extends over 15 amino acids. CDR1 LNHNV and CDR2 YYDKDF come from the germline V gene (reference sequence). V shed 5 bases and J 8 bases; nucleotides not matched to a gene: 7. The CDR3 region has the DNA TGTGCCACCAGCGCCAGACTAGCGGGAGAGGATGAGCAGTTCTTC. This codes for CATSARLAGEDEQFF. Drawing the rest from reference TRBV15 and TRBJ2-1, the complete variable domain is DAMVIQNPRYQVTQFGKPVTLSCSQTLNHNVMYWYQQKSSQAPKLLFHYYDKDFNNEADTPDNFQSRRPNTSFCFLDIRSPGLGDTAMYLCATSARLAGEDEQFFGPGTRLTVL.

The V call is TRBV20-1, the J call TRBJ2-1; the D is unclear. V was cut by 3 bases and J by 7 bases, with 16 bases left in between. The CDR3 loop spans 14 amino acids. Germline V lookup: CDR1 DFQATT, CDR2 SNEGSKA (reference sequence). CDR3 sequence: CSARGTVIYNEQFF. The CDR3 nucleotides are TGCAGTGCTAGGGGTACCGTTATATATAATGAGCAGTTCTTC.

CDR3 in DNA: TGTGCCAGCAGTGACAACTACGAGCAGTACTTC. It yields the protein CASSDNYEQYF. V and J are TRBV6-1 and TRBJ2-7, with no clear D. The V gene's germline CDR1 is MNHNS and CDR2 SASEGT. The V end was cut by 3 bases, the J end by 3 bases, with 3 bases between. The CDR3 spans 11 residues.

The chain's CDR3 is CASSLSLARATEAFF. Written as DNA, the CDR3 is TGTGCCAGCAGCTTAAGTTTAGCGAGGGCCACTGAAGCTTTCTTT. The J gene is TRBJ1-1, the V gene TRBV7-4; D is uncertain. Per germline, CDR1 SGHVT and CDR2 SQSDAQ. V was clipped by 2 bases and J by 4 bases, with 14 bases between them. This CDR3 is built from 15 residues.

The genes are TRBV15 and TRBJ2-3; 14 nucleotides align to TRBD2. The CDR3 has 15 residues. With 5 bases clipped from V and 4 bases from J, the junction kept 2 bases outside the gene matches. Germline V gene data show CDR1 as LNHNV and CDR2 as YYDKDF (reference sequence). CDR3 protein: CATSGTSGSADTQYF. CDR3 nucleotides: TGTGCCACCAGCGGGACTAGCGGGAGTGCAGATACGCAGTATTTT.

The gene calls are TRBV20-1 and TRBJ1-2; 10 bases map to TRBD1. Per the germline V gene, CDR1 is DFQATT and CDR2 is SNEGSKA (reference sequence). After removal of 3 bases from V and 6 bases from J, the junction contained 7 bases not matched to a gene. This CDR3 has 14 amino acids. The CDR3 bases are TGCAGTGCTAGTCCCCCGGGACAGGGGAATGGCTACACCTTC. Protein: CSASPPGQGNGYTF.

About this clonotype: Mismatch with germline at one junction end may stem from a read error. The CDR3 coding sequence is TGCAGTGCCCGGAGCAGGAGCTCCTACGATGAGCAGTTCTTC. Protein sequence: CSARSRSSYDEQFF. The rearrangement links TRBV20-1 to TRBJ2-1; D unresolved. CDR3 length: 14 amino acids. Germline-derived CDR1 and CDR2 are DFQATT and SNEGSKA (reference sequence).

This clonotype showed up just a few times. The chain couples TRBV20-1 to TRBJ2-7; TRBD2 is a possible D gene (5 bases). The J call is in doubt because the DNA end fits TRBJ2-1 better. CDR1 and CDR2 from the germline V gene are DFQATT and SNEGSKA (reference sequence). The CDR3 sequence is 14 residues long. DNA of the CDR3: TGCAGTGCTGGTAGGGAGTGGAGAAACAATGAGCAGTTCTTC. Its translation: CSAGREWRNNEQFF.

V and J are TRBV7-9 and TRBJ2-5; D ambiguous. Germline V gene sequence: CDR1 SEHNR, CDR2 FQNEAQ (reference sequence). The CDR3 consists of 12 residues. Trimming cost V 5 bases and J 5 bases, with 9 bases left between them. The CDR3 sequence is CASSIIAETQYF. The CDR3 nucleotides read TGTGCCAGCAGCATTATAGCCGAGACCCAGTACTTC.

V is TRBV5-1 and J is TRBJ1-2; D uncertain. V was trimmed by 5 bases and J by 7 bases, leaving 12 bases between them. CDR1 and CDR2 from the germline V gene are SGHRS and YFSETQ. CDR3 length equals 12 residues. The CDR3 bases are TGCGCCAGCAGGGAAGGTGGCCGTGGCTACACCTTC. Amino acids: CASREGGRGYTF.

This clonotype was seen just once. The genes are TRBV5-1 and TRBJ2-5; the match to TRBD1 covers 7 bases. CDR1 and CDR2 from the germline V gene are SGHRS and YFSETQ. The trim removed 4 bases at V and 0 bases at J, leaving 6 bases unmatched. The CDR3 sequence is 15 residues long. The CDR3 region is CASSPQTGNQETQYF. The CDR3 DNA follows: TGCGCCAGCAGCCCACAGACAGGGAACCAAGAGACCCAGTACTTC.